Below are 26 T cell receptor beta chains sequenced from a single sample in a study of vaccination effects on CD4 cells after COVID-19. Which antigens these TCRs recognize remains unknown. Clones were sequenced by immunoSEQ multiplex PCR, and TCRdb holds only the in-frame ones, with some missing. The sample records tens of thousands of clones, 74% being singletons. Culture proceeded for under twelve days, and CD4+ T cells were then isolated. All study participants received two doses of BNT162b2 or mRNA-1273 vaccine. The sequencing here drew on CD4+ T cells from PBMCs cultured without peptide, taken after COVID-19 vaccination. The receptors here all came from a human donor who received a COVID-19 vaccine.

This clone was detected once. This chain joins TRBV18 and TRBJ1-4; the D gene is possibly TRBD1 (5 bases). V was shortened by 2 bases and J by 6 bases, with 16 bases between the two germline ends. CDR3 size: 16 residues. Germline values: CDR1 KGHSH, CDR2 LQKENI. The CDR3 DNA follows: TGTGCCAGCTCACCATTACACTCAATAGGGGATGAAAAACTGTTTTTT. Protein product: CASSPLHSIGDEKLFF.

The chain has TRBV28 and TRBJ1-4, with D possibly being TRBD1 (5 bases). The V end was cut by 10 bases, the J end by 11 bases, with 20 bases between. The CDR3 length is 13 residues. The germline gives CDR1 MDHEN, CDR2 SYDVKM. The CDR3, as DNA: TGTGCCACTAAGGCGCCAGGGAAGGGGAAACTGTTTTTT. Amino acids: CATKAPGKGKLFF. Based on the CDR3 plus reference TRBV28 and TRBJ1-4, the full variable domain is DVKVTQSSRYLVKRTGEKVFLECVQDMDHENMFWYRQDPGLGLRLIYFSYDVKMKEKGDIPEGYSVSREKKERFSLILESASTNQTSMYLCATKAPGKGKLFFGSGTQLSVL.

The chain couples TRBV30 to TRBJ2-6; TRBD1 aligns across 9 bases. This CDR3 is 18 amino acids long. Germline V gene data show CDR1 as GTSNPN and CDR2 as SVGIG (reference sequence). The trim removed 2 bases at V and 1 base at J, leaving 9 bases unmatched. The CDR3, as DNA: TGTGCCTGGAGTAAAGGGACAGGGTTATTATCTGGGGCCAACGTCCTGACTTTC. Protein sequence: CAWSKGTGLLSGANVLTF.

V and J are TRBV6-7 and TRBJ1-3, with 8 bases identical to TRBD1. TRBV6-7 is filed as an ORF, its function uncertain. There are 16 residues in the CDR3. Trimming took 5 bases from V and 0 from J; bases not matched to a gene: 6. The CDR3 here is CASSIGQGASGNTIYF. CDR3 sequence (DNA): TGTGCCAGCAGTATCGGACAGGGAGCCTCTGGAAACACCATATATTTT.

The V gene is TRBV18, the J gene TRBJ2-1; D perhaps matches TRBD2 (5 bases). V lost 0 bases, J lost 9 bases, and 18 bases lay in between. Germline V CDR1 and CDR2: KGHSH, LQKENI. The CDR3 is made up of 16 amino acids. Here the CDR3 reads CASSPPLISLVREQFF. For the CDR3, the DNA is TGTGCCAGCTCACCACCCCTTATTTCACTAGTTCGTGAGCAGTTCTTC.

This clone was detected a few times. V and J are TRBV15 and TRBJ1-2; 9 nucleotides match TRBD1. The germline V gene encodes CDR1 LNHNV and CDR2 YYDKDF (reference sequence). The CDR3 totals 15 residues. Losses at the gene ends were 1 base for V and 0 bases for J; bases not matched to a gene: 0. CDR3 region: CATSRGDRANYGYTF. CDR3 nucleotide sequence: TGTGCCACCAGCAGAGGGGACAGGGCTAACTATGGCTACACCTTC.

This clone was observed a few times. J is TRBJ1-6 and V is TRBV5-1; 9 bases are shared with TRBD1. V was clipped by 4 bases and J by 9 bases; unmatched bases: 8. The CDR3 is made up of 15 amino acids. Per the germline V gene, CDR1 is SGHRS and CDR2 is YFSETQ. The CDR3 DNA reads TGCGCCAGCAGCCAAACCGGGACAGGGCGTTCACCCCTCCACTTT. Amino acid sequence: CASSQTGTGRSPLHF.

This clone was counted only a few times. This sequence joins TRBV29-1 and TRBJ2-1; D is undetermined. CDR3 size: 14 residues. Trimming cost V 6 bases and J 9 bases, with 21 bases left between them. In germline, CDR1 is SQVTM, CDR2 ANQGSEA. The CDR3 region has the DNA TGCAGCGTCCCCATCTTAGGTCCCCTGGCTGAGCAGTTCTTC. Translation: CSVPILGPLAEQFF.

The CDR3 loop reads CASSSGLREGRETQYF. CDR3 sequence (DNA): TGTGCCAGCAGTTCGGGGTTGCGGGAGGGCCGGGAGACCCAGTACTTC. The chain links TRBV27 to TRBJ2-5; 9 bases line up with TRBD2. The CDR3 extends over 16 amino acids. The V segment lost 4 bases and the J segment 5 bases; nucleotides outside the gene matches: 11. Germline V gene data show CDR1 as MNHEY and CDR2 as SMNVEV (reference sequence).

This CDR3 is CASSELGSGGYTF. The CDR3 DNA reads as TGTGCCAGCAGTGAATTAGGGTCCGGTGGCTACACCTTC. The rearrangement uses TRBV2 and TRBJ1-2, with D hard to call. This CDR3 comprises 13 residues. Germline lookup yields CDR1 SNHLY and CDR2 FYNNEI. Trimming removed 2 bases at V and 7 bases at J, with 11 bases between.

This clone was picked up a small number of times. The CDR3 region is CASSGGRYGYTF. CDR3 nucleotides: TGTGCCAGCAGTGGGGGTAGATATGGCTACACCTTC. V usage is TRBV12-3 or TRBV12-4 and J usage is TRBJ1-2, with D maybe TRBD1 (5 bases). This CDR3 is built from 12 residues. The V gene lost 5 bases and the J gene lost 5 bases, with 9 bases spanning the gap.

This sequence joins TRBV28 and TRBJ1-6; D not certain. This CDR3 is 11 amino acids long. Per the germline V gene, CDR1 is MDHEN and CDR2 is SYDVKM. Trimming cost V 3 bases and J 8 bases, with 2 bases left between them. The CDR3 DNA sequence: TGTGCCAGCAGTTTGCATTCACCCCTCCACTTT. Translating gives CASSLHSPLHF.

This clone was seen once. The gene calls are TRBV20-1 and TRBJ2-1; 14 nucleotides agree with TRBD2. Germline assignment: CDR1 DFQATT and CDR2 SNEGSKA (reference sequence). This CDR3 comprises 15 residues. V was clipped by 3 bases and J by 5 bases; unmatched bases: 3. The CDR3 loop is CSASRTSGRNNEQFF. The CDR3 DNA reads TGCAGTGCTAGTAGGACTAGCGGGAGGAACAATGAGCAGTTCTTC.

The chain uses TRBV7-2 and TRBJ1-5; no clear D gene. Per the germline V gene, CDR1 is SGHTA and CDR2 is FQGNSA. This CDR3 is built from 15 residues. Trimming left V 3 bases short and J 0 bases short, with 9 bases between. The CDR3 loop reads CASSLSPFSNQPQHF. Written as DNA, the CDR3 is TGTGCCAGCAGCTTGAGTCCGTTTAGCAATCAGCCCCAGCATTTT.

This clone was seen only once. CDR3 nucleotides: TGTGCCAGCAGTTTGACCCCGTTTGAGCGCGAGCAGTACTTC. Translation: CASSLTPFEREQYF. The J gene is TRBJ2-7, the V gene TRBV27; no definite D call. V was shortened by 3 bases and J by 6 bases, with 15 bases between the two germline ends. The CDR3 sequence is 14 residues long. CDR1 is MNHEY, CDR2 SMNVEV, per germline (reference sequence).

The V call is TRBV5-6, the J call TRBJ1-5; tentatively, D is TRBD1 (5 bases). CDR3 size: 14 residues. Trimming shortened V by 0 bases and J by 4 bases, and 8 bases separated the two germline ends. The germline V gene has CDR1 SGHDT and CDR2 YYEEEE. CDR3 protein: CASSLGAGNQPQHF. The CDR3 DNA reads as TGTGCCAGCAGCTTGGGGGCAGGGAATCAGCCCCAGCATTTT.

The chain uses TRBV28 and TRBJ1-2; D is unclear. Germline V gene sequence: CDR1 MDHEN, CDR2 SYDVKM. The CDR3 is made up of 12 amino acids. V was trimmed by 3 bases and J by 3 bases, leaving 5 bases between them. CDR3 in amino acids: CASSFYDYGYTF. CDR3 nucleotides: TGTGCCAGCAGTTTCTATGACTATGGCTACACCTTC.

The chain combines TRBV10-3 with TRBJ1-4; 7 nucleotides line up with TRBD1. This CDR3 has 15 amino acids. J lost 3 bases, V lost 0 bases, and 1 base had no gene match. Germline CDR1 and CDR2: ENHRY and SYGVKD. The CDR3 loop reads CAISESDRANEKLFF. As DNA, the CDR3 is TGTGCCATCAGTGAGTCCGACAGGGCTAATGAAAAACTGTTTTTT.

This chain connects TRBV6-2 or TRBV6-3 to TRBJ2-3; 10 bases line up with TRBD2. Trimming at V came to 1 base and at J to 4 bases, leaving 2 bases not matched to a gene. The CDR3 contains 15 residues. Germline V gene data show CDR1 as MNHEY and CDR2 as SVGEGT. CDR3 loop: CASSYFGTSADTQYF. CDR3 DNA sequence: TGTGCCAGCAGTTACTTCGGGACTAGCGCAGATACGCAGTATTTT.

V is TRBV16 and J is TRBJ1-5, with 8 bases matching TRBD1. Germline V CDR1 and CDR2: KGHSY, FQNENV. This CDR3 is built from 15 residues. Unmatched junction bases numbered 5, after V lost 6 bases and J lost 1 base. DNA for the CDR3: TGTGCCAGCAGACCCCAGGGGGCGAGCAATCAGCCCCAGCATTTT. Translated: CASRPQGASNQPQHF.

This chain links TRBV12-5 with TRBJ2-1; maybe TRBD2 (6 bases). The CDR3 length is 15 residues. The germline gives CDR1 LGHNT, CDR2 FRNRAP. Trimming removed 6 bases at V and 10 bases at J, with 22 bases between. CDR3 DNA sequence: TGTGCTAGTGGCTTGTTGGGACTGGCTCAGGAGGAGCAGTTCTTC. It encodes CASGLLGLAQEEQFF.

The rearrangement uses TRBV19 and TRBJ1-6; TRBD1 matches 7 bases. V shed 7 bases, J shed 7 bases, and the junction held 7 bases outside the gene matches. From germline, CDR1 is LNHDA and CDR2 SQIVND (reference sequence). This CDR3 comprises 14 residues. CDR3 DNA sequence: TGTGCCAGTAATCCGGGACAGTCGAATTCACCCCTCCACTTT. The encoded protein is CASNPGQSNSPLHF.

This clone was counted between two and nine times. This chain links TRBV19 with TRBJ1-4, with D hard to call. The CDR3 sequence is 17 residues long. Germline CDR1 and CDR2: LNHDA and SQIVND (reference sequence). The V end was cut by 0 bases, the J end by 1 base, with 12 bases between. The CDR3 region has the DNA TGTGCCAGTAGTATAGACCCGTTAAAAGGAACTAATGAAAAACTGTTTTTT. Protein: CASSIDPLKGTNEKLFF. The full variable domain, with the rest looked up from reference TRBV19 and TRBJ1-4, is DGGITQSPKYLFRKEGQNVTLSCEQNLNHDAMYWYRQDPGQGLRLIYYSQIVNDFQKGDIAEGYSVSREKKESFPLTVTSAQKNPTAFYLCASSIDPLKGTNEKLFFGSGTQLSVL.

The chain couples TRBV7-9 to TRBJ2-7, with TRBD2 identical over 13 bases. V was pared by 5 bases and J by 3 bases, with 7 bases of the junction left unmatched. Germline-derived CDR1 and CDR2 are SEHNR and FQNEAQ (reference sequence). The CDR3 is made up of 16 amino acids. Here the CDR3 DNA reads TGTGCCAGCAGCCCCGGACTAGCGGGAGAAGGCTACGAGCAGTACTTC. Translating gives CASSPGLAGEGYEQYF.

The chain uses TRBV6-1 and TRBJ1-1, with D uncertain. The V gene lost 1 base and the J gene lost 5 bases, with 8 bases spanning the gap. The CDR3 has 13 amino acids. The germline gives CDR1 MNHNS, CDR2 SASEGT. The CDR3 here is CASSEGISTEAFF. The CDR3 DNA is TGTGCCAGCAGTGAAGGGATAAGTACTGAAGCTTTCTTT.

The chain uses TRBV9 and TRBJ2-3; D is perhaps TRBD2 (6 bases). Trimming took 0 bases from V and 1 from J, leaving 9 bases between them. Looked up from germline, CDR1 is SGDLS and CDR2 is YYNGEE. The length of the CDR3 is 15 residues. The CDR3 loop is CASSVGGMGTDTQYF. CDR3 sequence (DNA): TGTGCCAGCAGCGTAGGCGGGATGGGCACAGATACGCAGTATTTT.